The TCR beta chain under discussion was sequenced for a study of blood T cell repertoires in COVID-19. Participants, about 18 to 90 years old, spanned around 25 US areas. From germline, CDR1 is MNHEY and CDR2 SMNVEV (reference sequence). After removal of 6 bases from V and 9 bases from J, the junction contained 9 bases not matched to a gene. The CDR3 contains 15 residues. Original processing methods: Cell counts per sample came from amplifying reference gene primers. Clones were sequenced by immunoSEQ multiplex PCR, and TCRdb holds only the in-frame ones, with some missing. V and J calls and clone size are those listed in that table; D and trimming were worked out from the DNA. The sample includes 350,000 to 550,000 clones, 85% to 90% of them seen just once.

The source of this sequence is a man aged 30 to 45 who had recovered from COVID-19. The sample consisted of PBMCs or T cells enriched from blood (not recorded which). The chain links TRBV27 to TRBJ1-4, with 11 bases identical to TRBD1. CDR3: CASRDGDRGAKKLFF. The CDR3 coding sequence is TGTGCCAGCAGGGATGGGGACAGGGGGGCCAAAAAACTGTTTTTT. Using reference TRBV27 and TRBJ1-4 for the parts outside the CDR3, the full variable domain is EAQVTQNPRYLITVTGKKLTVTCSQNMNHEYMSWYRQDPGLGLRQIYYSMNVEVTDKGDVPEGYKVSRKEKRNFPLILESPSPNQTSLYFCASRDGDRGAKKLFFGSGTQLSVL.